This TCR beta chain was profiled in a study of T cell repertoires in cytomegalovirus infection. Study background: It was the public TCR beta signatures that indicated both CMV infection and matching HLA type.

Whole-study results and caveats: Individuals carrying CMV plus the relevant HLA were identified by cumulative frequency of public TCR beta families. What dominated the ex vivo response were HLA-C-restricted CMV-specific TCR beta clonotypes.

Germline assignment: CDR1 SGHTA and CDR2 FQGNSA. Trimming removed 0 bases from V and 1 base from J, with 19 bases in between. This CDR3 spans 19 amino acids. One entry per CDR3 protein results from TCRdb running MiXCR on the reads. This sample has about 250,000 distinct CDR3 sequences; around 6.6% occur once, and the top ten carry about 6.5%. Turning to this clonotype: Its antigen is undetermined.

The V and J genes are TRBV7-2 and TRBJ1-5, with a weak D call TRBD1 (5 bases). This clonotype was sampled from a human donor in good health (CMV status not recorded). Some clones in this sample may be carry-over from other donors' samples. The sequenced material came from PBMCs. The CDR3: CASSLARTRGLRSNQPQHF. In nucleotides, the CDR3 is TGTGCCAGCAGCTTAGCCAGGACAAGGGGCTTGAGGAGCAATCAGCCCCAGCATTTT.